Sequencing of this T cell receptor beta chain was carried out in a study of control samples from healthy donors and cancer patients. Sequenced by immunoSEQ multiplex PCR; TCRdb stores in-frame clones only, minus some. The sample contains 70,000 to 75,000 clones, about 95% of which appear only once. Losses at the gene ends were 1 base for V and 4 bases for J; bases not matched to a gene: 3. The CDR3 spans 15 residues. Germline CDR1 reads SGHTA; CDR2 reads FQGNSA. This receptor was taken from a woman aged 25 to 39 in good health. Sample: blood. The chain is built from TRBV7-2 and TRBJ2-2; the match to TRBD1 covers 7 bases. The CDR3 here is CASSLGTGVTGELFF. DNA for the CDR3: TGTGCCAGCAGCTTAGGGACAGGTGTCACCGGGGAGCTGTTTTTT. Using reference TRBV7-2 and TRBJ2-2 for the parts outside the CDR3, the full variable domain is GAGVSQSPSNKVTEKGKDVELRCDPISGHTALYWYRQSLGQGLEFLIYFQGNSAPDKSGLPSDRFSAERTGGSVSTLTIQRTQQEDSAVYLCASSLGTGVTGELFFGEGSRLTVL.